This T cell receptor (beta chain) came from a study of T cell changes during pregnancy in multiple sclerosis. Assay: immunoSEQ multiplex PCR; the TCRdb copy retains only in-frame clones and omits some. The sample lists roughly 66,000 clones; roughly 90% were seen once. CDR3 length equals 14 residues. V was trimmed by 7 bases and J by 4 bases, leaving 16 bases between them. Germline loops: CDR1 MDHEN, CDR2 SYDVKM. This TCR was sampled from a female donor with multiple sclerosis, enrolled in a pregnancy study. The specimen was peripheral blood, collected in the first trimester of pregnancy. The rearrangement joins TRBV28 to TRBJ1-2; tentative D call: TRBD1 (5 bases). CDR3 sequence reads: CASTTGALGYGYTF. The CDR3 nucleotides are TGTGCCAGCACCACTGGGGCCCTGGGCTATGGCTACACCTTC.